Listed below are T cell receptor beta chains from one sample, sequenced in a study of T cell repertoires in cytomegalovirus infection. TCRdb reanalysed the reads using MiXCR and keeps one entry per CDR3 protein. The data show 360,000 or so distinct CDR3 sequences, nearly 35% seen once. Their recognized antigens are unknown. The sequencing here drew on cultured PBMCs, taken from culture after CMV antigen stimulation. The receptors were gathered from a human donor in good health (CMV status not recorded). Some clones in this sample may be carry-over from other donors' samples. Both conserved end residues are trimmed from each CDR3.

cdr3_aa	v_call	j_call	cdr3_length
ASSFFGGSNEQF	TRBV7-2	TRBJ2-1	12
ASRGQGASGYT	TRBV12-3/TRBV12-4	TRBJ1-2	11
ASSAAGDGNTIY	TRBV19	TRBJ1-3	12
ASSSFPGTANYGYT	TRBV19	TRBJ1-2	14
ASSIGARINQPQH	TRBV19	TRBJ1-5	13
ASSQDPGYKNIQY	TRBV4-3	TRBJ2-4	13
ASSLGSTVLTDTQY	TRBV7-4	TRBJ2-3	14
ASSDRLPNEQY	TRBV19	TRBJ2-7	11
ASSYTDSNQPQH	TRBV6-5	TRBJ1-5	12
ASSLGQGWNGYT	TRBV7-2	TRBJ1-2	12
ASSLALSGATAVHEQF	TRBV7-2	TRBJ2-1	16
ASSARDLRGYT	TRBV7-6	TRBJ1-2	11
ASSFTDGPNTEAF	TRBV7-2	TRBJ1-1	13
ASGGYQPQH	TRBV6-5	TRBJ1-5	9
ATAPPGTQNTEAF	TRBV15	TRBJ1-1	13
ASSLVRSNQPQH	TRBV7-2	TRBJ1-5	12
ASSQPLAGYYEQY	TRBV4-1	TRBJ2-7	13
ASSLSRAEAF	TRBV28	TRBJ1-1	10
SARDPASGRGDTQY	TRBV20-1	TRBJ2-3	14
ASRAGTGYT	TRBV19	TRBJ1-2	9
ASSFLTSGRLKTQY	TRBV6-1	TRBJ2-5	14
ASSSEDIYQPQH	TRBV6-1	TRBJ1-5	12
ASSFVGSQETQY	TRBV7-2	TRBJ2-5	12
ASRISGTGTDTQY	TRBV6-1	TRBJ2-3	13
AGTGQYNDEQF	TRBV6-2/TRBV6-3	TRBJ2-1	11
ASRSGTGRNTIY	TRBV7-2	TRBJ1-3	12
ASSSRLSGNTIY	TRBV6-2/TRBV6-3	TRBJ1-3	12
ASSPMDRGKTQY	TRBV12-3/TRBV12-4	TRBJ2-5	12
ASSLGESSYNEQF	TRBV5-4	TRBJ2-1	13
ASSDRGASYNEQF	TRBV2	TRBJ2-1	13
ASRLAGGNNEQF	TRBV7-2	TRBJ2-1	12
ATTSTSTDTQY	TRBV24-1	TRBJ2-3	11
ASSPTGLAGAHEQY	TRBV7-2	TRBJ2-7	14
ASSSAGGGTEAF	TRBV5-1	TRBJ1-1	12
ASSSRTDNQPQH	TRBV12-3/TRBV12-4	TRBJ1-5	12
ASSSNNYRLARSSYNEQF	TRBV7-2	TRBJ2-1	18